This T cell receptor (beta chain) was retrieved from a study of T cell repertoires in cytomegalovirus infection. Overall study: CMV infection plus the matching HLA type was flagged by public TCR beta signatures.

Regarding this clonotype: Its antigen is not known.

Study-wide results and limits: CMV-specific TCR beta clonotypes restricted by HLA-C dominated the ex vivo response. Summed frequency of shared TCR beta families picked out CMV carriers who also had the relevant HLA.

TCRdb called the reads again in MiXCR, with one record for every CDR3 protein. Counted here are about 140,000 distinct CDR3 sequences, under 8% occurring once; the ten biggest clones make up 18%. V lost 5 bases and J lost 6, with 13 bases in between. CDR1 is SGDLS and CDR2 is YYNGEE in the germline V gene. This CDR3 contains 13 residues. This receptor was identified in a human donor in good health (CMV status not recorded). Some clones in this sample may be carry-over from other donors' samples. The V call is TRBV9, the J call TRBJ2-3; D is uncertain. The sample consisted of PBMCs. DNA of the CDR3: TGTGCCAGCAGTTCCCCGTCGGTGGATACGCAGTATTTT. Its protein is CASSSPSVDTQYF.